The sequence of this T cell receptor beta chain was determined in a study of blood T cells in healthy people across ages. Every donor provided around 9.3 milliliters of peripheral blood. A J-beta primer mix and a sample-barcoded 5' primer were used in a second PCR of about 7 to 12 cycles. TCRdb re-called the 5' RACE reads through MiXCR, storing one row per CDR3 protein. The table includes 780,000 or so distinct CDR3 sequences, roughly 53% detected once. There are a few counts of this clonotype. CDR1 is MGHDK and CDR2 is SYGVNS in the germline V gene. The CDR3 runs to 13 residues. This TCR was sampled from a man at least 80 years old in good health. Sequencing was carried out using blood. The chain carries TRBV25-1 and TRBJ2-5; no definite D call. The DNA end is more similar to TRBJ2-7, so the J call may be wrong. Written as DNA, the CDR3 is TGTGCCAGCAGTGACCCAGGATACTACGAGCAGTACTTC. This gives the protein CASSDPGYYEQYF.